One sample yielded the 15 T cell receptor beta chains listed below, sequenced in a study of post-analysis software for immune sequencing data. Study-wide results and limits: Compared with controls, patients had more of roughly 5 TRBV segments, including TRBV5-6, TRBV5-1 and TRBV20-1.

The TCR beta cDNA libraries carried unique molecular identifiers. A single record per CDR3 protein comes from TCRdb applying MiXCR to the PCR reads. The sample shows more than 450,000 distinct CDR3 sequences, 44% of them seen only once. Their recognized antigens are unknown. Sequencing input: blood. These receptor sequences come from a girl between 10 and 17 years old with multiple sclerosis.

This clonotype was detected a few times. The V call is TRBV5-1, the J call TRBJ2-1; D is perhaps TRBD1 or TRBD2 (5 bases each). V was cut by 4 bases and J by 6 bases, with 11 bases left in between. This CDR3 comprises 13 residues. The V gene's germline CDR1 is SGHRS and CDR2 YFSETQ. The CDR3 protein is CASSPGTANEQFF. CDR3 in DNA: TGCGCCAGCAGCCCCGGGACCGCCAATGAGCAGTTCTTC.

V is TRBV6-1 and J is TRBJ1-2; 7 bases line up with TRBD1. The CDR3 length is 15 residues. After removal of 0 bases from V and 8 bases from J, the junction contained 9 bases not matched to a gene. Germline CDR1 and CDR2: MNHNS and SASEGT. The CDR3 region is CASSEAKGQLGGYTF. CDR3 sequence (DNA): TGTGCCAGCAGTGAAGCTAAGGGACAGCTTGGGGGCTACACCTTC.

The V gene is TRBV9, the J gene TRBJ2-3, with D perhaps matching TRBD2 (6 bases). CDR3 length: 13 residues. CDR1 and CDR2 (germline): SGDLS, YYNGEE. V was trimmed by 3 bases and J by 8 bases, leaving 13 bases between them. The CDR3: CASSAYVGGTQYF. CDR3 DNA sequence: TGTGCCAGCAGCGCGTACGTGGGGGGTACGCAGTATTTT.

V and J are TRBV12-3 or TRBV12-4 and TRBJ2-1; TRBD1 matches 7 bases. The J call may not be correct, given that the DNA end is closer to TRBJ2-7. The CDR3 is 14 amino acids. CDR3 region: CASTVDRAYNEQYF. CDR3 in DNA: TGTGCCAGCACTGTCGACAGGGCCTACAATGAGCAGTACTTC.

The J gene is TRBJ2-3, the V gene TRBV5-1; 9 nucleotides align to TRBD2. The CDR3 is 15 amino acids. With V trimmed by 0 bases and J by 5 bases, 4 bases remained unmatched. CDR1 SGHRS and CDR2 YFSETQ come from the germline V gene. This CDR3 reads CASSLGGLALDTQYF. In DNA, the CDR3 is TGCGCCAGCAGCTTGGGAGGACTAGCGTTAGATACGCAGTATTTT. The full variable domain, with the rest looked up from reference TRBV5-1 and TRBJ2-3, is KAGVTQTPRYLIKTRGQQVTLSCSPISGHRSVSWYQQTPGQGLQFLFEYFSETQRNKGNFPGRFSGRQFSNSRSEMNVSTLELGDSALYLCASSLGGLALDTQYFGPGTRLTVL.

The rearrangement links TRBV7-6 to TRBJ2-3, with 10 bases matching TRBD2. This CDR3 spans 19 amino acids. Germline V gives CDR1 SGHVS, CDR2 FNYEAQ. Trimming took 1 base from V and 2 from J; bases not matched to a gene: 12. CDR3 bases: TGTGCCAGCAGCTTAGATCGGGGAGCGGGAGGGAGTTTCACAGATACGCAGTATTTT. This sequence encodes CASSLDRGAGGSFTDTQYF.

The chain joins TRBV4-1 to TRBJ1-5; D gene ambiguous. In germline, CDR1 is MGHRA, CDR2 YSYEKL. The CDR3 runs to 13 residues. V lost 6 bases, J lost 0 bases, and 6 bases lay in between. In nucleotides, the CDR3 is TGCGCCAGCAGTATAAGTAGCAATCAGCCCCAGCATTTT. It specifies CASSISSNQPQHF.

The rearrangement joins TRBV7-2 to TRBJ2-5; TRBD1 or TRBD2 may be the D gene (7 bases each). The CDR3 extends over 17 amino acids. V was trimmed by 2 bases and J by 4 bases, leaving 20 bases between them. Germline V gene sequence: CDR1 SGHTA, CDR2 FQGNSA. The CDR3 nucleotides read TGTGCCAGCAGCTTACCTCAGGGGGGGGCTTTCGGAGAGACCCAGTACTTC. Residues: CASSLPQGGAFGETQYF.

This chain connects TRBV10-3 to TRBJ2-1; D tentatively reads TRBD1 or TRBD2 (5 bases each). The V end lost 3 bases, the J end lost 6 bases, and 12 bases lay between the germline ends. In germline, CDR1 is ENHRY, CDR2 SYGVKD. The CDR3 is 14 amino acids. The CDR3 spells CAISDGGPINEQFF. CDR3 in DNA: TGTGCCATCAGTGATGGGGGACCGATCAATGAGCAGTTCTTC.

This clonotype was seen only once. The J gene is TRBJ2-5, the V gene TRBV2; 11 nucleotides match TRBD2. J lost 2 bases, V lost 7 bases, and 6 bases had no gene match. Germline V CDR1 and CDR2: SNHLY, FYNNEI. There are 15 residues in the CDR3. As DNA, the CDR3 is TGTGCCAGCATCGGACTAGCGGGCCTACAAGAGACCCAGTACTTC. Translation: CASIGLAGLQETQYF.

The chain couples TRBV12-3 or TRBV12-4 to TRBJ2-3; 7 positions match TRBD2. The CDR3 is made up of 15 amino acids. Losses at the gene ends were 6 bases for V and 1 base for J; bases not matched to a gene: 7. The CDR3: CASRVLGGGTDTQYF. CDR3 DNA: TGTGCCAGCAGAGTTCTGGGAGGGGGCACAGATACGCAGTATTTT.

V gene TRBV20-1 combines with J gene TRBJ2-1, with TRBD1 as a possible D gene (5 bases). Looked up from germline, CDR1 is DFQATT and CDR2 is SNEGSKA (reference sequence). V gave up 3 bases and J gave up 2 bases, with 17 bases separating them. The length of the CDR3 is 16 residues. CDR3 amino acids: CSARRRQGSPYNEQFF. CDR3 nucleotides: TGCAGTGCTAGGAGGCGCCAGGGTTCACCCTACAATGAGCAGTTCTTC.

The CDR3 DNA is TGTGCCAGCAGATCCGGGCGACAGGGTAGCGATGAGCAGTTCTTC. As protein: CASRSGRQGSDEQFF. The V call is TRBV12-3 or TRBV12-4, the J call TRBJ2-1, with 7 bases that match TRBD1. The CDR3 is 15 residues long. V lost 6 bases and J lost 8; bases outside the gene matches: 13.

The chain uses TRBV5-1 and TRBJ2-7, with a possible D match to TRBD2 (5 bases). The CDR3 loop spans 13 amino acids. V lost 3 bases and J 3 bases, leaving 10 bases between the germline ends. Germline CDR1 and CDR2: SGHRS and YFSETQ. For the CDR3, the DNA is TGCGCCAGCAGCTCTCCTAGCAGCTACGAGCAGTACTTC. As protein: CASSSPSSYEQYF.

This clonotype was seen more than once but under ten times. The chain recombines TRBV5-6 with TRBJ1-2, with 10 positions matching TRBD1. Looked up from germline, CDR1 is SGHDT and CDR2 is YYEEEE. The CDR3 spans 15 residues. J was trimmed by 0 bases and V by 4 bases; bases with no gene match: 3. CDR3 loop: CASSVTGGSNYGYTF. The DNA for the CDR3 is TGTGCCAGCAGCGTGACAGGGGGCTCTAACTATGGCTACACCTTC.